The present T cell receptor beta chain was sequenced within a study of CD8+CD57+ T cells in acquired aplastic anemia. Across the whole study: DNA recovered from sorted CD4+ and CD8+ cells had a mean of approximately 3 ug. Regarding the study as a whole: Both patients and controls carried the same twenty-nine CD8+ CDR3 sequences.

Trimming took 2 bases from V and 5 from J; bases not matched to a gene: 0. The CDR3 runs 13 residues. Germline assignment: CDR1 ENHRY and CDR2 SYGVKD. A note on this clonotype: As yet, its antigen is unknown.

TCR beta VDJ and CDR3 profiling used genomic DNA as template. From the reads, TCRdb called clonotypes with MiXCR, one entry per CDR3 protein. The table records approximately 180,000 distinct CDR3 sequences, nearly 65% of them present only once. Flow cytometry had shown expanded CD8+CD57+ cells in the patients chosen for sequencing. No therapy was given to patients before blood sampling. The chain joins TRBV10-3 to TRBJ1-2; 9 nucleotides match TRBD1. The sequence came from a human donor with aplastic anemia. Sample: sorted CD4+, CD8+, or CD8+CD57+ T cells (not recorded which) from PBMCs. The CDR3 here is CAISEGQGYGYTF. In DNA form, the CDR3 reads TGTGCCATCAGTGAGGGACAGGGGTATGGCTACACCTTC.